One and the same sample provided the 16 T cell receptor beta chains below, sequenced in a study of OX40 agonist ivuxolimab in advanced cancers. The protocol was immunoSEQ multiplex PCR, while the TCRdb copy is restricted to in-frame clones and leaves out a portion. The repertoire consists of over 30,000 clones, with approximately 82% occurring once and the leading ten covering about 2%. Sequenced material: CD4+ or CD8+ T cells sorted from blood, taken in a trial of the OX40 agonist ivuxolimab. These receptors were collected from an adult with an advanced solid tumor such as melanoma, head and neck, liver or kidney cancer.

In DNA form, the CDR3 reads TGTGCCAGCTCACCACCGACGGGAGGGCTCTCCTACGAGCAGTACTTC. This translates into CASSPPTGGLSYEQYF. V and J are TRBV18 and TRBJ2-7; 8 positions match TRBD2. J was trimmed by 0 bases and V by 0 bases; bases with no gene match: 4. Per germline, CDR1 KGHSH and CDR2 LQKENI. The CDR3 runs 16 residues. The full variable domain, in which reference TRBV18 and TRBJ2-7 provide the parts outside the CDR3, is NAGVMQNPRHLVRRRGQEARLRCSPMKGHSHVYWYRQLPEEGLKFMVYLQKENIIDESGMPKERFSAEFPKEGPSILRIQQVVRGDSAAYFCASSPPTGGLSYEQYFGPGTRLTVT.

The rearrangement uses TRBV28 and TRBJ1-2; D unclear. The CDR3 is 11 residues long. Germline-derived CDR1 and CDR2 are MDHEN and SYDVKM. V lost 4 bases, J lost 8 bases, and 8 bases lay in between. The CDR3 region is CASSSTGGYTF. DNA for the CDR3: TGTGCCAGCAGTTCGACGGGAGGCTACACCTTC.

V and J are TRBV7-2 and TRBJ1-4, with D possibly matching TRBD1 (6 bases). The CDR3 spans 14 residues. Trimming cost V 5 bases and J 0 bases, with 7 bases left between them. From germline, CDR1 is SGHTA and CDR2 FQGNSA. Here the CDR3 reads CASSRTATNEKLFF. The DNA of the CDR3 is TGTGCCAGCAGCCGGACAGCAACTAATGAAAAACTGTTTTTT. The whole variable domain, filled in from reference TRBV7-2 and TRBJ1-4, reads GAGVSQSPSNKVTEKGKDVELRCDPISGHTALYWYRQSLGQGLEFLIYFQGNSAPDKSGLPSDRFSAERTGGSVSTLTIQRTQQEDSAVYLCASSRTATNEKLFFGSGTQLSVL.

The rearrangement joins TRBV7-6 to TRBJ2-3; 14 bases are a match to TRBD2. The junction had 9 bases not matched to a gene; V was cut back by 5 bases and J by 8 bases. Germline lookup yields CDR1 SGHVS and CDR2 FNYEAQ. The CDR3 totals 16 residues. CDR3 residues: CASSPPGLAGVATQYF. In nucleotides, the CDR3 is TGTGCCAGCAGCCCGCCGGGACTAGCGGGAGTTGCTACGCAGTATTTT.

CDR3 loop: CASRLDRVDGNEQFF. The CDR3 region has the DNA TGTGCCAGTAGGCTAGACAGGGTGGATGGCAATGAGCAGTTCTTC. The chain has TRBV19 and TRBJ2-1; 7 bases are a match to TRBD1. The CDR3 contains 15 residues. CDR1 is LNHDA, CDR2 SQIVND, per germline (reference sequence). After removal of 6 bases from V and 6 bases from J, the junction contained 11 bases not matched to a gene.

V usage is TRBV6-5 and J usage is TRBJ1-6; 7 bases map to TRBD1. CDR3 length: 14 residues. V was clipped by 5 bases and J by 9 bases; unmatched bases: 7. Germline values: CDR1 MNHEY, CDR2 SVGAGI. CDR3 sequence reads: CASSPDRVGSPLHF. The CDR3 DNA reads TGTGCCAGCAGTCCTGACAGGGTCGGTTCACCCCTCCACTTT.

V usage is TRBV6-5 and J usage is TRBJ2-7, with 8 bases that match TRBD1. V lost 11 bases, J lost 8 bases, and 5 bases stayed unmatched. The CDR3 is made up of 10 amino acids. CDR1 and CDR2 (germline): MNHEY, SVGAGI. The CDR3 spells CASQGAKQYF. DNA for the CDR3: TGTGCCTCTCAGGGGGCGAAGCAGTACTTC.

The gene calls are TRBV19 and TRBJ2-5, with 8 bases aligning to TRBD1. Germline V gene sequence: CDR1 LNHDA, CDR2 SQIVND (reference sequence). Trimming at V came to 5 bases and at J to 4 bases, leaving 6 bases not matched to a gene. The CDR3 contains 14 residues. CDR3 sequence: CASSVQQGVETQYF. In nucleotides, the CDR3 is TGTGCCAGTAGTGTTCAACAGGGGGTAGAGACCCAGTACTTC.

This rearrangement joins TRBV6-5 to TRBJ1-5; D remains ambiguous. This CDR3 has 15 residues. Looked up from germline, CDR1 is MNHEY and CDR2 is SVGAGI. V shed 7 bases and J shed 0 bases, with 13 bases lying between them. The CDR3 nucleotides are TGTGCCAGCACTAAACTTCCCTATAGCAATCAGCCCCAGCATTTT. This encodes CASTKLPYSNQPQHF.

This sequence joins TRBV19 and TRBJ1-5; TRBD1 might be the D (5 bases). The ends were cut back, 10 bases at V and 2 bases at J, with 12 bases in the middle. The V gene's germline CDR1 is LNHDA and CDR2 SQIVND (reference sequence). The CDR3 extends over 13 amino acids. The CDR3 bases are TGTGCCACGCGGGGGGATGGCAATCAGCCCCAGCATTTT. It is translated as CATRGDGNQPQHF.

The chain carries TRBV9 and TRBJ2-3; 13 bases match TRBD2. CDR1 SGDLS and CDR2 YYNGEE come from the germline V gene. The CDR3 extends over 16 amino acids. Losses at the gene ends were 4 bases for V and 4 bases for J; bases not matched to a gene: 6. The CDR3 loop is CASSSRTSGGSDTQYF. The CDR3 DNA reads as TGTGCCAGCAGCTCCCGGACTAGCGGGGGTTCAGATACGCAGTATTTT.

This clone was picked up a small number of times. V usage is TRBV5-4 and J usage is TRBJ1-5; 8 bases are shared with TRBD1. This CDR3 is 15 amino acids long. V lost 0 bases and J lost 5; bases outside the gene matches: 4. Germline V gene data show CDR1 as SGHNT and CDR2 as YYREEE (reference sequence). The CDR3 DNA is TGTGCCAGCAGCTTGGACCAGGGGGCCTATCAGCCCCAGCATTTT. Translation: CASSLDQGAYQPQHF.

The genes are TRBV9 and TRBJ2-2, with 7 bases matching TRBD1. CDR3 length: 18 amino acids. After removal of 3 bases from V and 3 bases from J, the junction contained 14 bases not matched to a gene. CDR1 is SGDLS, CDR2 YYNGEE, per germline. CDR3 nucleotide sequence: TGTGCCAGCAGCGGGGGAAAGGGGGCGTCTATTTACACCGGGGAGCTGTTTTTT. It specifies CASSGGKGASIYTGELFF.

The chain links TRBV21-1 to TRBJ2-7; the table names TRBD1, a call not compared with the DNA. TRBV21-1 is labeled a pseudogene. This CDR3 is built from 16 residues. The CDR3 nucleotides read TGTGCCAGCAGCAACGGAATAGGGGGCAGCTCCTACGAGCAGTACTTC. It is translated as CASSNGIGGSSYEQYF.

The chain joins TRBV11-2 to TRBJ1-3; D is undetermined. Germline loops: CDR1 SGHAT, CDR2 FQNNGV. The V end lost 3 bases, the J end lost 0 bases, and 9 bases lay between the germline ends. This CDR3 has 15 residues. As DNA, the CDR3 is TGTGCCAGCAGCTTGGACGGATTCTCTGGAAACACCATATATTTT. Translation: CASSLDGFSGNTIYF.

The genes are TRBV6-1 and TRBJ2-7, with D hard to call. The germline CDR1 and CDR2 sequences are MNHNS and SASEGT. V was trimmed by 6 bases and J by 1 base, leaving 7 bases between them. The CDR3 extends over 12 amino acids. This CDR3 is CASSVGSYEQYF. DNA of the CDR3: TGTGCCAGCAGCGTAGGGTCCTACGAGCAGTACTTC.